This entry concerns a single T cell receptor (beta chain). Its antigen is currently unknown. Between the trimmed V and J ends, which lost 0 bases and 1 base, there was a span of 8 bases. The CDR3 extends over 14 amino acids. CDR1 is SGHDT, CDR2 YYEEEE, per germline. These data are taken from a study of graft-versus-host responses after intestinal transplantation. Study-wide background: Recipients obtained multivisceral, liver-intestinal, or isolated intestinal transplants.

Sequenced by immunoSEQ multiplex PCR; TCRdb stores in-frame clones only, minus some. The repertoire has tens of thousands of clones, approximately 90% of them found once; the top ten carry around 5.8%. Whole-study findings and limits: Some patients had graft-donor T cell macrochimerism, and their allografts showed high graft-versus-host to host-versus-graft clonal ratios. Declining HvG levels early post-transplant were linked to peak circulating GvH clone levels. Some GvH clones appeared in ileal mucosa or blood before recipient bone marrow.

The sample here was unstimulated CD8+ T cells sorted from spleen or lymph node cells, taken before intestinal transplant. The sequence derives from a human donor who received an intestinal transplant. This chain uses TRBV5-6 with TRBJ2-7; no firm D call. CDR3 DNA: TGTGCCAGCAGCTTGGTGGTCGGATCCTACGAGCAGTACTTC. Translation gives CASSLVVGSYEQYF.